The 13 T cell receptor beta chains in this list originate from one sample, sequenced in a study of blood T cell repertoires in COVID-19. TCRdb's table, derived via immunoSEQ multiplex PCR, lists solely in-frame clones and lacks some. The sample lists 310,000 or so clones, roughly 86% occurring once. Sequenced sample: peripheral blood. These TCRs come from a man aged 65-85 years with acute or convalescent COVID-19.

The rearrangement joins TRBV2 to TRBJ2-1; tentatively, D is TRBD2 (5 bases). V dropped 5 bases and J dropped 3 bases, with 8 bases sitting between them. This CDR3 is built from 13 residues. Germline loops: CDR1 SNHLY, CDR2 FYNNEI. CDR3 DNA sequence: TGTGCCAGCAGTACCGGGGACTACAATGAGCAGTTCTTC. It specifies CASSTGDYNEQFF.

The chain carries TRBV24-1 and TRBJ2-3, with a weak D call TRBD2 (6 bases). V shed 6 bases and J shed 2 bases, with 11 bases lying between them. Germline CDR1 is KGHDR and CDR2 is SFDVKD. This CDR3 contains 14 residues. In DNA, the CDR3 is TGTGCCACCAGTTCGGGGGATATCACAGATACGCAGTATTTT. The encoded protein is CATSSGDITDTQYF.

The chain joins TRBV5-1 to TRBJ1-2, with 8 bases aligning to TRBD1. Germline trimming cut 4 bases from V and 2 bases from J; bases unmatched to any gene: 7. The CDR3 runs 15 residues. Per the germline V gene, CDR1 is SGHRS and CDR2 is YFSETQ. CDR3 loop: CASSTGQGVNYGYTF. The CDR3 DNA is TGCGCCAGCAGCACCGGACAGGGAGTGAACTATGGCTACACCTTC.

The V call is TRBV5-1, the J call TRBJ2-7, with a possible D match to TRBD2 (5 bases). This CDR3 has 13 residues. Trimming stripped 4 bases from V and 1 base from J, with 9 bases between. CDR1 and CDR2 from the germline V gene are SGHRS and YFSETQ. The DNA of the CDR3 is TGCGCCAGCAGCCCGGGAAATTCCTACGAGCAGTACTTC. It translates to CASSPGNSYEQYF.

The V call is TRBV5-4, the J call TRBJ2-1; TRBD1 agrees at 10 bases. CDR1 and CDR2 from the germline V gene are SGHNT and YYREEE (reference sequence). After removal of 0 bases from V and 8 bases from J, the junction contained 11 bases not matched to a gene. This CDR3 spans 17 amino acids. CDR3 loop: CASSLGPPGQGIDEQFF. The CDR3 DNA reads as TGTGCCAGCAGCTTGGGGCCACCGGGACAGGGGATCGATGAGCAGTTCTTC.

The V gene is TRBV18, the J gene TRBJ1-5; D is possibly TRBD1 (5 bases). This CDR3 comprises 14 residues. Germline-derived CDR1 and CDR2 are KGHSH and LQKENI. Trimming cost V 3 bases and J 7 bases, with 13 bases left between them. CDR3: CASSPLSGSQPQHF. The DNA of the CDR3 is TGTGCCAGCTCACCGCTTTCAGGGTCCCAGCCCCAGCATTTT. Together with reference TRBV18 and TRBJ1-5, the CDR3 gives the full variable domain: NAGVMQNPRHLVRRRGQEARLRCSPMKGHSHVYWYRQLPEEGLKFMVYLQKENIIDESGMPKERFSAEFPKEGPSILRIQQVVRGDSAAYFCASSPLSGSQPQHFGDGTRLSIL.

The chain employs TRBV3-1 (or the pseudogene TRBV3-2) and TRBJ2-1, with 8 nucleotides matching TRBD1. The CDR3 sequence is 14 residues long. V was pared by 5 bases and J by 8 bases, with 8 bases of the junction left unmatched. CDR1 and CDR2 (germline): LGHDT, YNNKEL (reference sequence). The CDR3 sequence: CASSARTGYHEQFF. CDR3 in DNA: TGTGCCAGCAGCGCCCGGACAGGGTACCATGAGCAGTTCTTC.

V is TRBV7-9 and J is TRBJ2-6; TRBD1 matches at 11 bases. The CDR3 covers 17 residues. V trimming: 5 bases; J trimming: 1 base; junction bases outside the gene matches: 4. In germline, CDR1 is SEHNR, CDR2 FQNEAQ (reference sequence). CDR3 in amino acids: CASSRGQGASGANVLTF. The CDR3 coding sequence is TGTGCCAGCAGCCGCGGACAGGGGGCGTCTGGGGCCAACGTCCTGACTTTC.

The chain combines TRBV2 with TRBJ2-1; D is possibly TRBD1 (5 bases). The V gene's germline CDR1 is SNHLY and CDR2 FYNNEI. This CDR3 region has 14 residues. The V and J ends lost 4 bases and 0 bases respectively, with 7 bases between them. As DNA, the CDR3 is TGTGCCAGCAGTGTTCAGGGCTCCTACAATGAGCAGTTCTTC. As protein: CASSVQGSYNEQFF.

This clone was seen once. The rearrangement uses TRBV6-5 and TRBJ1-5; 8 bases fit TRBD1. The V gene's germline CDR1 is MNHEY and CDR2 SVGAGI. This CDR3 contains 15 residues. The ends lost 8 bases at V and 1 base at J; junction bases unmatched: 7. CDR3 in amino acids: CASVGQGVSNQPQHF. The DNA for the CDR3 is TGTGCCAGCGTCGGACAGGGCGTAAGCAATCAGCCCCAGCATTTT.

The V and J genes are TRBV5-4 and TRBJ1-2; tentatively, D is TRBD1 (5 bases). V lost 4 bases, J lost 6 bases, and 16 bases lay in between. The CDR3 spans 14 residues. Per germline, CDR1 SGHNT and CDR2 YYREEE (reference sequence). The CDR3 loop is CASSPTSGFDGYTF. CDR3 DNA sequence: TGTGCCAGCAGCCCAACCTCAGGGTTTGATGGCTACACCTTC.

The rearrangement joins TRBV10-3 to TRBJ1-4; D is uncertain. Germline CDR1 ENHRY, CDR2 SYGVKD. CDR3 length equals 13 residues. The V end was cut by 5 bases, the J end by 4 bases, with 8 bases between. The DNA for the CDR3 is TGTGCCATCAGTCCAGGCAGTAATGAAAAACTGTTTTTT. Residues: CAISPGSNEKLFF.

The chain carries TRBV19 and TRBJ1-1, with D uncertain. The CDR3 sequence is 14 residues long. Germline V CDR1 and CDR2: LNHDA, SQIVND (reference sequence). V lost 1 base to trimming and J lost 7 bases, with 13 bases between them. The CDR3 nucleotides read TGTGCCAGTAGTATAGGAGGCTTGGGTATTGAAGCTTTCTTT. It translates to CASSIGGLGIEAFF.